Described below is a single T cell receptor beta chain sequence and its context. This specimen belongs to a study of blood T cell repertoires in COVID-19. Those enrolled in Seattle joined during active infection and were followed longitudinally afterward. This CDR3 spans 15 amino acids. Unmatched junction bases numbered 6, after V lost 7 bases and J lost 1 base. Germline V gene lookup returns CDR1 MNHEY and CDR2 SVGAGI. The repertoire was sequenced with immunoSEQ multiplex PCR; TCRdb's copy has only in-frame clones and lacks some. The repertoire includes about 200,000 clones, roughly 90% of them detected once, and roughly 19% sits in the top ten.

The material sequenced was peripheral blood. The clonotype originates from a man in his forties or fifties with COVID-19, enrolled during active disease. The rearrangement uses TRBV6-5 and TRBJ2-1; 8 positions match TRBD1. The CDR3 loop is CASKEDRGSYNEQFF. The CDR3 bases are TGTGCCAGCAAGGAAGACAGGGGTTCCTACAATGAGCAGTTCTTC.